These 20 T cell receptor beta chains share one sample of origin, sequenced in a study of identical twins. MiXCR, run by TCRdb on the 5' RACE reads, gives a single entry per CDR3 protein. The sample gives roughly 220,000 distinct CDR3 sequences, 6.5% to 8% of which show up once; roughly 14% is in the top ten. The data were also submitted as part of a second study, on T cells expressing NK-cell markers.

Sequencing used CD8+ T cells sorted from blood. The receptor source for this set is a woman aged 18-30 years in good health.

This clonotype appeared many times. The chain joins TRBV9 to TRBJ1-1; D gene uncertain. The V gene's germline CDR1 is SGDLS and CDR2 YYNGEE. Trimming left V 3 bases short and J 5 bases short, with 11 bases between. The CDR3 totals 13 residues. This CDR3 reads CASSDMKGTEAFF. In DNA form, the CDR3 reads TGTGCCAGCAGCGATATGAAGGGTACTGAAGCTTTCTTT. The full variable domain, rest sourced from reference TRBV9 and TRBJ1-1, is DSGVTQTPKHLITATGQRVTLRCSPRSGDLSVYWYQQSLDQGLQFLIQYYNGEERAKGNILERFSAQQFPDLHSELNLSSLELGDSALYFCASSDMKGTEAFFGQGTRLTVV.

In its sample, this clonotype was seen a few times. This sequence joins TRBV14 and TRBJ2-1; D unresolved. The CDR3 is 14 residues long. V gave up 3 bases and J gave up 4 bases, with 10 bases separating them. CDR1 is SGHDN, CDR2 FVKESK, per germline. The CDR3 region is CASSHPALYNEQFF. CDR3 coding DNA: TGTGCCAGCAGCCACCCAGCCTTGTACAATGAGCAGTTCTTC.

There are many counts of this clonotype. This sequence joins TRBV7-9 and TRBJ1-3; 7 positions match TRBD1. This CDR3 is 14 amino acids long. After removal of 9 bases from V and 0 bases from J, the junction contained 5 bases not matched to a gene. Germline V gives CDR1 SEHNR, CDR2 FQNEAQ (reference sequence). The CDR3 coding sequence is TGTGCCAGTGGACAGGCGAACTCTGGAAACACCATATATTTT. It specifies CASGQANSGNTIYF.

This clonotype was seen ten or more times. CDR3 loop: CASSLPGTEAFF. In DNA, the CDR3 is TGTGCCAGCAGTCTCCCGGGGACTGAAGCTTTCTTT. The V call is TRBV12-3 or TRBV12-4, the J call TRBJ1-1; D is undetermined. The CDR3 runs to 12 residues. Trimming pared 5 bases from V and 5 bases from J, leaving 9 bases between.

This clonotype came up a few times. The chain has TRBV9 and TRBJ2-7, with D possibly called TRBD1 or TRBD2 (5 bases each). This CDR3 region has 12 residues. Trimming shortened V by 4 bases and J by 6 bases, and 11 bases separated the two germline ends. Germline CDR1 is SGDLS and CDR2 is YYNGEE. The CDR3: CASSPRGSEQYF. The CDR3 bases are TGTGCCAGCAGCCCCCGGGGCTCCGAGCAGTACTTC. The whole variable domain, remainder taken from reference TRBV9 and TRBJ2-7, is DSGVTQTPKHLITATGQRVTLRCSPRSGDLSVYWYQQSLDQGLQFLIQYYNGEERAKGNILERFSAQQFPDLHSELNLSSLELGDSALYFCASSPRGSEQYFGPGTRLTVT.

This clonotype was detected ten times or more. J is TRBJ1-5 and V is TRBV29-1; D uncertain. There are 16 residues in the CDR3. The V and J ends lost 2 bases and 6 bases respectively, with 20 bases between them. CDR1 and CDR2 (germline): SQVTM, ANQGSEA. The CDR3 here is CSVEQKAPDSRQPQHF. The CDR3 DNA reads TGCAGCGTTGAACAAAAGGCACCGGATTCCCGTCAGCCCCAGCATTTT.

This clonotype was counted between two and nine times. Compared with germline, one end of the junction differs, possibly owing to a read error. In DNA, the CDR3 is TGTGCCAGCAGCTTAGATTCGCCAGTCCGCTTC. It translates to CASSLDSPVRF. The chain couples TRBV11-2 to TRBJ2-5; D gene unclear. CDR1 and CDR2 (germline): SGHAT, FQNNGV. The CDR3 has 11 residues.

The rearrangement uses TRBV6-5 and TRBJ2-3; either TRBD1 or TRBD2 may fit D (5 bases each). Germline CDR1 and CDR2: MNHEY and SVGAGI. Deletions cut 2 bases from V and 0 bases from J, with 15 bases between. The CDR3 contains 17 residues. The CDR3 DNA is TGTGCCAGCAGTTACGGGGCTGAGGGGAAAAGCACAGATACGCAGTATTTT. The encoded protein is CASSYGAEGKSTDTQYF.

The table lists this clonotype with a few counts. The chain is built from TRBV9 and TRBJ2-7, with 7 bases aligning to TRBD2. J was trimmed by 5 bases and V by 0 bases; bases with no gene match: 8. Germline V lookup: CDR1 SGDLS, CDR2 YYNGEE. This CDR3 is 15 amino acids long. CDR3 coding DNA: TGTGCCAGCAGCGTAGGGGGACTACTGTACGACGAGCAGTACTTC. Its translation is CASSVGGLLYDEQYF.

The chain employs TRBV29-1 and TRBJ1-1; D perhaps matches TRBD1 (5 bases). V was trimmed by 2 bases and J by 0 bases, leaving 7 bases between them. In germline, CDR1 is SQVTM, CDR2 ANQGSEA. The CDR3 covers 13 residues. CDR3 protein: CSVEWGVNTEAFF. The CDR3 coding sequence is TGCAGCGTTGAATGGGGCGTGAACACTGAAGCTTTCTTT.

This clonotype was seen only a few times. The V gene is TRBV14, the J gene TRBJ1-1; tentative D call: TRBD1 (5 bases). Trimming took off 2 bases at V and 4 bases at J, with 8 bases between the two ends. The length of the CDR3 is 13 residues. CDR1 SGHDN and CDR2 FVKESK come from the germline V gene. The CDR3, as DNA: TGTGCCAGCAGCCAATACGGGGGCACTGAAGCTTTCTTT. This gives the protein CASSQYGGTEAFF. Filled out from reference TRBV14 and TRBJ1-1, the complete variable domain reads EAGVTQFPSHSVIEKGQTVTLRCDPISGHDNLYWYRRVMGKEIKFLLHFVKESKQDESGMPNNRFLAERTGGTYSTLKVQPAELEDSGVYFCASSQYGGTEAFFGQGTRLTVV.

The rearrangement joins TRBV7-6 to TRBJ1-2; no firm D call. The V gene's germline CDR1 is SGHVS and CDR2 FNYEAQ. The V end lost 1 base, the J end lost 0 bases, and 12 bases lay between the germline ends. The CDR3 has 16 amino acids. The CDR3 DNA reads as TGTGCCAGCAGCTTAGGTTCCACACCAGCTAACTATGGCTACACCTTC. Its translation: CASSLGSTPANYGYTF.

This clonotype was counted a few times. The V call is TRBV18, the J call TRBJ2-1; weak D call: TRBD1 (5 bases). V was pared by 6 bases and J by 0 bases, with 9 bases between. The CDR3 covers 14 residues. Germline assignment: CDR1 KGHSH and CDR2 LQKENI. In DNA form, the CDR3 reads TGTGCCAGCTCCGACAGACTCTCCTACAATGAGCAGTTCTTC. Protein product: CASSDRLSYNEQFF. The variable domain in full, completed from reference TRBV18 and TRBJ2-1, reads NAGVMQNPRHLVRRRGQEARLRCSPMKGHSHVYWYRQLPEEGLKFMVYLQKENIIDESGMPKERFSAEFPKEGPSILRIQQVVRGDSAAYFCASSDRLSYNEQFFGPGTRLTVL.

J is TRBJ2-1 and V is TRBV9; D is possibly TRBD1 or TRBD2 (5 bases each). The CDR3 contains 14 residues. The V gene lost 3 bases and the J gene lost 7 bases, with 14 bases spanning the gap. Germline V CDR1 and CDR2: SGDLS, YYNGEE. CDR3 protein: CASSATGTPNEQFF. The CDR3 DNA is TGTGCCAGCAGCGCGACCGGGACCCCTAATGAGCAGTTCTTC.

The chain has TRBV5-1 and TRBJ1-5; no firm D call. There are 16 residues in the CDR3. Germline assignment: CDR1 SGHRS and CDR2 YFSETQ. Between the trimmed V and J ends, which lost 3 bases and 0 bases, there was a span of 13 bases. The CDR3 reads CASSSFGRYSNQPQHF. The DNA for the CDR3 is TGCGCCAGCAGCTCCTTTGGACGATATAGCAATCAGCCCCAGCATTTT.

This clonotype showed up just a few times. The chain combines TRBV4-3 with TRBJ1-2, with unresolved D. CDR1 is LGHNA and CDR2 is YSLEER in the germline V gene. The CDR3 extends over 14 amino acids. V was cut by 0 bases and J by 1 base, with 6 bases left in between. CDR3 residues: CASSQDLGNYGYTF. The CDR3 DNA reads TGCGCCAGCAGCCAAGATTTGGGTAACTATGGCTACACCTTC.

The chain employs TRBV12-3 or TRBV12-4 and TRBJ2-4; no reliable D call. V was pared by 3 bases and J by 8 bases, with 5 bases between. CDR3 length equals 11 residues. For the CDR3, the DNA is TGTGCCAGCAGTTTCTGGGACATTCAGTACTTC. Amino acid sequence: CASSFWDIQYF.

This clonotype was observed a handful of times. V and J are TRBV27 and TRBJ2-1, with 7 bases matching TRBD2. The CDR3 contains 13 residues. With V trimmed by 7 bases and J by 6 bases, 6 bases remained unmatched. Germline V gene data show CDR1 as MNHEY and CDR2 as SMNVEV (reference sequence). In DNA, the CDR3 is TGTGCCAGCATGGTGGGCGGGAGCAATGAGCAGTTCTTC. This encodes CASMVGGSNEQFF.

This clonotype was detected many times. The V gene is TRBV5-6, the J gene TRBJ2-1, with 7 bases matching TRBD2. The length of the CDR3 is 14 residues. After removal of 2 bases from V and 5 bases from J, the junction contained 4 bases not matched to a gene. Germline V lookup: CDR1 SGHDT, CDR2 YYEEEE. The CDR3 coding sequence is TGTGCCAGCAGCTTTGGGCGGGAGAACAATGAGCAGTTCTTC. Translation gives CASSFGRENNEQFF.

This clonotype has only a few counts. The rearrangement joins TRBV7-3 to TRBJ2-7; TRBD2 matches 10 bases. The trim removed 5 bases at V and 1 base at J, leaving 2 bases unmatched. Germline V gene sequence: CDR1 SGHTA, CDR2 FQGTGA. This CDR3 has 14 amino acids. In DNA, the CDR3 is TGTGCCAGCAGCCCTAGCGGGGGTTCCTACGAGCAGTACTTC. Amino acids: CASSPSGGSYEQYF.